The following is a T cell receptor beta chain sequence with its context. The junction had 5 bases not matched to a gene; V was cut back by 5 bases and J by 8 bases. CDR1 is KGHSH, CDR2 LQKENI, per germline. CDR3 length equals 12 residues. The sample belongs to a study of long-term antiretroviral therapy in people with HIV. The authors ran the immunoSEQ assay, v3.0, at survey level. Only in-frame clones appear in the TCRdb table, and some are missing; sequencing was by immunoSEQ multiplex PCR. The table has 20,000 to 30,000 clones, about four fifths seen once; the top ten hold roughly 4.6%. The chain joins TRBV18 to TRBJ1-2, with TRBD1 matching 7 bases. The TCR originated in a man younger than 35 with HIV. The sequences come from unsorted PBMCs, collected 3 years after starting antiretroviral therapy. The DNA of the CDR3 is TGTGCCAGCTCAAACAGGGGAGAGGGCTACACCTTC. This sequence encodes CASSNRGEGYTF.